This T cell receptor beta chain was retrieved from a study of blood T cell repertoires in COVID-19. Study-level background: Specimens from acute and convalescent COVID-19 originated in the United States, Italy and Spain. Nucleic acid was either cDNA or gDNA, and it came from T cells, B-cell-depleted T cells, or PBMCs.

Study processing details: Estimates of nucleated cell counts were drawn from the amplification of reference gene primers. Sequencing was performed with immunoSEQ multiplex PCR; in TCRdb, only in-frame clones are kept and a portion is missing. V, J and clone size reflect that table, while D and trimming were determined from the DNA. The profile shows 65,000 to 80,000 clones, more than 80% of them singletons. V was pared by 2 bases and J by 1 base, with 3 bases between. Germline V CDR1 and CDR2: SGHRS, YFSETQ. The CDR3 has 12 amino acids. This chain joins TRBV5-1 and TRBJ2-5; D gene uncertain. Sequencing was done on a sample of peripheral blood. The sequence derives from a man aged 30 to 39 with acute or convalescent COVID-19. The CDR3 reads CASSFGQETQYF. CDR3 bases: TGCGCCAGCAGCTTCGGCCAAGAGACCCAGTACTTC.